This TCR beta chain was retrieved from a study of T cell responses to AZD1222 COVID-19 vaccine. Overall study results and limits: It was only 6 or 7 AZD1222 recipients who were seropositive at baseline. Targeting of unmutated variant regions was reportedly seen in nearly half of spike-specific TCRs.

Clones were read by immunoSEQ multiplex PCR, and TCRdb kept only the in-frame ones, dropping some. The profile covers around 130,000 clones, with 75% to 95% appearing a single time and about 5.3% taken by the ten largest. On this clone itself: What it recognizes is unknown.

The germline gives CDR1 LNHDA, CDR2 SQIVND (reference sequence). V trimming: 4 bases; J trimming: 4 bases; junction bases outside the gene matches: 5. This CDR3 has 14 residues. The genes are TRBV19 and TRBJ1-1; 8 bases line up with TRBD1. The receptor comes from an adult in good health. The sequences come from peripheral blood, collected on day 0 of AZD1222 vaccination. CDR3 in DNA: TGTGCCAGTAGTACGTACCAGGGGGCCACTGAAGCTTTCTTT. Amino acid sequence: CASSTYQGATEAFF. The variable domain in full, with the rest retrieved from reference TRBV19 and TRBJ1-1, is DGGITQSPKYLFRKEGQNVTLSCEQNLNHDAMYWYRQDPGQGLRLIYYSQIVNDFQKGDIAEGYSVSREKKESFPLTVTSAQKNPTAFYLCASSTYQGATEAFFGQGTRLTVV.